This T cell receptor beta chain was documented in a study of cytomegalovirus exposure and HLA in healthy donors. Notes on the study in general: In a later analysis, most CMV-associated TCR beta chains appeared HLA-restricted. Relative to the approximately 700-donor mean, N-insertions were reportedly fewer in an Asian-associated ancestry cluster in a later analysis. Three CMV-associated chains were confirmed in vitro to be specific for CMV antigens. A list of approximately 160 TCR beta chains associated with cytomegalovirus was given.

The PCR was carried out with 60 Vbeta primers and 13 Jbeta primers. Produced via immunoSEQ multiplex PCR; TCRdb's table is partial and in-frame only. Of some 170,000 clones listed, over 75% are singletons. Details on this clone: No antigen is known for it.

With 4 bases clipped from V and 1 base from J, the junction kept 4 bases outside the gene matches. The germline V gene has CDR1 LNHDA and CDR2 SQIVND (reference sequence). The CDR3 contains 15 residues. V usage is TRBV19 and J usage is TRBJ1-3, with TRBD1 matching over 7 bases. The specimen sequenced was PBMCs. The source of this sequence is a man aged 35 to 55 in good health and CMV-seropositive. The CDR3: CASSTSDRSGNTIYF. As DNA, the CDR3 is TGTGCCAGTAGTACCTCGGACAGGTCTGGAAACACCATATATTTT.